This T cell receptor beta chain was obtained from a study of blood T cell repertoires in COVID-19. This CDR3 spans 15 amino acids. CDR1 LGHNA and CDR2 YNFKEQ come from the germline V gene. Germline trimming cut 4 bases from V and 3 bases from J; bases unmatched to any gene: 6. Sequenced by immunoSEQ multiplex PCR; TCRdb stores in-frame clones only, minus some. The data show roughly 260,000 clones, with 90% seen just once and 3% to 4.5% held by the top ten. The TCR was taken from a woman aged 40 to 49 with acute or convalescent COVID-19. Sequencing input: peripheral blood. V is TRBV4-2 and J is TRBJ2-1; TRBD2 matches at 7 bases. The CDR3 nucleotides are TGTGCCAGCAGCCTCGGCGGGGGTTACTACAATGAGCAGTTCTTC. Translated: CASSLGGGYYNEQFF.